This TCR beta chain was found in a study of blood T cell repertoires in COVID-19. J gave up 4 bases and V 4 bases, and 6 bases lay outside the gene matches. Per the germline V gene, CDR1 is SGDLS and CDR2 is YYNGEE. CDR3 length equals 14 residues. Clones were read by immunoSEQ multiplex PCR, and TCRdb kept only the in-frame ones, dropping some. The repertoire includes roughly 220,000 clones, 75% to 90% of them detected once, and 7.5% to 9.5% sits in the top ten. Sequencing input: peripheral blood. This chain links TRBV9 with TRBJ1-2; TRBD1 agrees at 8 bases. This receptor was taken from a woman older than 75 with COVID-19, enrolled during active disease. Here the CDR3 reads CASSPRDRPYGYTF. DNA for the CDR3: TGTGCCAGCAGCCCTCGGGACAGGCCCTATGGCTACACCTTC.